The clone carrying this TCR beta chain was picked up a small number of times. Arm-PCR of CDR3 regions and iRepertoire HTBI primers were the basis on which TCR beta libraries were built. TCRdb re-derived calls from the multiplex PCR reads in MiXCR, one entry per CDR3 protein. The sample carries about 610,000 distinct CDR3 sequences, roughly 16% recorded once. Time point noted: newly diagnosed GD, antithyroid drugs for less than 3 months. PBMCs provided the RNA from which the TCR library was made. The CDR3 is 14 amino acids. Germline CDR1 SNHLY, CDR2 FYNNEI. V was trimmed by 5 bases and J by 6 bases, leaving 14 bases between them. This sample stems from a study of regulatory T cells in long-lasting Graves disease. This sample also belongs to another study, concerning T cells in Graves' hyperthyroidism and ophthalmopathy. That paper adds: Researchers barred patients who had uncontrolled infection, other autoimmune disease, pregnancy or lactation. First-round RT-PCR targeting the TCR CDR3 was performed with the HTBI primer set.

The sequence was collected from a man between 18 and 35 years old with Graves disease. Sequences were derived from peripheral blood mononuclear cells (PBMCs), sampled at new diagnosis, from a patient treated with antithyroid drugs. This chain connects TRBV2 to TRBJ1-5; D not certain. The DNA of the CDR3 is TGTGCCAGCAGTCTCAGGAAACCACGTCAGCCCCAGCATTTT. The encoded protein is CASSLRKPRQPQHF. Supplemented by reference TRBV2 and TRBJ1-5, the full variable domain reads EPEVTQTPSHQVTQMGQEVILRCVPISNHLYFYWYRQILGQKVEFLVSFYNNEISEKSEIFDDQFSVERPDGSNFTLKIRSTKLEDSAMYFCASSLRKPRQPQHFGDGTRLSIL.